This T cell receptor beta chain was identified during a study of cytomegalovirus exposure and HLA in healthy donors. Notes on this clone: As yet, its antigen is unknown.

Germline V gene data show CDR1 as SGHTA and CDR2 as FQGNSA. V was trimmed by 0 bases and J by 3 bases, leaving 8 bases between them. The CDR3 covers 14 residues. Assay: immunoSEQ multiplex PCR; the TCRdb copy retains only in-frame clones and omits some. The sample yields under 75,000 clones, around 96% seen once. Study-wide results and limits: In vitro testing confirmed a few CMV-associated chains as specific for CMV antigens. A list of approximately 160 TCR beta chains associated with cytomegalovirus was given. Most TCR sequences proved rare, with some public TCRs found in many donors. It was found in a later analysis that first-cohort TCR clusters tended to co-occur in the 95 to 150 validation repertoires.

The receptor was isolated from a woman younger than 35 in good health and CMV-seronegative. The sequencing sample was made of PBMCs. The chain couples TRBV7-2 to TRBJ1-2; D unclear. CDR3 amino acids: CASSLAPGDYGYTF. The CDR3 coding sequence is TGTGCCAGCAGCTTAGCGCCCGGGGACTATGGCTACACCTTC.